These 20 T cell receptor beta chains were sequenced from one sample in a study of T cell changes during pregnancy in multiple sclerosis. Only in-frame clones appear in the TCRdb table, and some are missing; sequencing was by immunoSEQ multiplex PCR. The sample includes some 57,000 clones, approximately 90% of them seen just once. The sequences come from CD4+ T cells from peripheral blood mononuclear cells, collected in the first trimester of pregnancy. Source of these receptors: a female donor with multiple sclerosis, enrolled in a pregnancy study.

The V and J genes are TRBV6-5 and TRBJ1-1; 7 bases map to TRBD1. The CDR3 has 15 amino acids. J lost 9 bases, V lost 4 bases, and 14 bases had no gene match. CDR1 MNHEY and CDR2 SVGAGI come from the germline V gene. CDR3 nucleotides: TGTGCCAGCAGTTCCAGCCCAGGGGGGACGAGAAAAGCTTTCTTT. Its protein product is CASSSSPGGTRKAFF.

The chain has TRBV11-3 and TRBJ2-5, with TRBD2 identical over 7 bases. The CDR3 covers 15 residues. The germline gives CDR1 SGHNT, CDR2 YENEEA. V shed 3 bases and J 1 base; nucleotides not matched to a gene: 5. The CDR3 spells CASSLREGGQETQYF. Here the CDR3 DNA reads TGTGCCAGCAGCTTGAGGGAGGGAGGCCAAGAGACCCAGTACTTC.

The V and J genes are TRBV11-1 and TRBJ1-1; D is possibly TRBD1 (6 bases). CDR1 and CDR2 from the germline V gene are SGHAT and FQDESV (reference sequence). The CDR3 loop spans 15 amino acids. The V end lost 5 bases, the J end lost 1 base, and 14 bases lay between the germline ends. The CDR3 here is CASSRTGQPNTEAFF. CDR3 nucleotide sequence: TGTGCCAGCAGCCGGACCGGACAGCCGAACACTGAAGCTTTCTTT. Combining the CDR3 with reference TRBV11-1 and TRBJ1-1 gives the whole variable domain EAEVAQSPRYKITEKSQAVAFWCDPISGHATLYWYRQILGQGPELLVQFQDESVVDDSQLPKDRFSAERLKGVDSTLKIQPAELGDSAMYLCASSRTGQPNTEAFFGQGTRLTVV.

This chain links TRBV2 with TRBJ2-3; 9 positions match TRBD1. This CDR3 has 15 residues. Germline CDR1 is SNHLY and CDR2 is FYNNEI. V was pared by 3 bases and J by 2 bases, with 3 bases of the junction left unmatched. The CDR3: CASSEGQGYTDTQYF. DNA for the CDR3: TGTGCCAGCAGTGAGGGACAGGGATACACAGATACGCAGTATTTT.

V and J are TRBV6-6 and TRBJ2-5; TRBD2 matches 12 bases. The V and J ends lost 9 bases and 5 bases, in that order; junction bases with no gene match: 7. The CDR3 is 14 residues long. The V gene's germline CDR1 is MNHNY and CDR2 SVGAGI (reference sequence). CDR3 nucleotides: TGTGCCAGTCGGACTAGCGGGGTCTGGGAGACCCAGTACTTC. Amino acid sequence: CASRTSGVWETQYF.

V and J are TRBV6-4 and TRBJ1-2; 7 nucleotides match TRBD1. V lost 3 bases, J lost 8 bases, and 12 bases stayed unmatched. CDR1 and CDR2 (germline): MRHNA, SNTAGT. This CDR3 is built from 15 residues. This CDR3 reads CASSETGQFPWGYTF. DNA of the CDR3: TGTGCCAGCAGTGAGACGGGACAGTTCCCTTGGGGCTACACCTTC.

The chain uses TRBV25-1 and TRBJ1-6; 9 bases line up with TRBD1. The junction had 11 bases not matched to a gene; V was cut back by 3 bases and J by 8 bases. Germline V CDR1 and CDR2: MGHDK, SYGVNS. This CDR3 is 17 amino acids long. This chain's CDR3 is CASSDTTDRGNYSPLHF. The CDR3 bases are TGTGCCAGCAGTGACACCACGGACAGGGGAAATTATTCACCCCTCCACTTT.

The J gene is TRBJ2-6, the V gene TRBV19, with 7 bases that match TRBD1. V was clipped by 6 bases and J by 2 bases; unmatched bases: 4. Germline lookup yields CDR1 LNHDA and CDR2 SQIVND (reference sequence). This CDR3 spans 15 amino acids. Here the CDR3 DNA reads TGTGCCAGTAGAACTACAGGGGCTGGGGCCAACGTCCTGACTTTC. It encodes CASRTTGAGANVLTF.

The V call is TRBV7-6, the J call TRBJ1-6, with 9 bases matching TRBD1. Germline values: CDR1 SGHVS, CDR2 FNYEAQ. Trimming at V came to 1 base and at J to 5 bases, leaving 0 bases not matched to a gene. This CDR3 contains 15 residues. As DNA, the CDR3 is TGTGCCAGCAGCTTAGGGACAGGGGATAATTCACCCCTCCACTTT. Translation: CASSLGTGDNSPLHF.

The J gene is TRBJ1-4, the V gene TRBV2; D ambiguous. There are 14 residues in the CDR3. V lost 3 bases and J lost 4, with 9 bases in between. CDR1 is SNHLY, CDR2 FYNNEI, per germline. CDR3 protein: CASSDGRFNEKLFF. As DNA, the CDR3 is TGTGCCAGCAGTGACGGGAGGTTTAATGAAAAACTGTTTTTT.

The chain employs TRBV5-3 and TRBJ1-6; no clear D gene. TRBV5-3 is recorded as an ORF, its role being uncertain. This CDR3 spans 18 amino acids. With 0 bases removed from V and 0 bases from J, the gap between germline ends came to 13 bases. The CDR3, as DNA: TGTGCCAGAAGCTTGGGGGCCCCCACTAGCTCCTATAATTCACCCCTCCACTTT. Its translation is CARSLGAPTSSYNSPLHF.

The V gene is TRBV19, the J gene TRBJ1-1; the D is unclear. Per the germline V gene, CDR1 is LNHDA and CDR2 is SQIVND (reference sequence). With 6 bases removed from V and 8 bases from J, the gap between germline ends came to 16 bases. CDR3 size: 13 residues. The CDR3 is CASSADGASEAFF. The DNA of the CDR3 is TGTGCCAGTAGCGCGGATGGAGCCTCCGAAGCTTTCTTT.

The chain employs TRBV19 and TRBJ1-2; D gene unclear. The length of the CDR3 is 16 residues. V lost 5 bases to trimming and J lost 0 bases, with 16 bases between them. From germline, CDR1 is LNHDA and CDR2 SQIVND (reference sequence). In DNA form, the CDR3 reads TGTGCCAGTAGTTCTGGGTGGGCAGCAGCTAACTATGGCTACACCTTC. Its protein product is CASSSGWAAANYGYTF.

This rearrangement joins TRBV6-5 to TRBJ1-1, with D unclear. Germline V gene lookup returns CDR1 MNHEY and CDR2 SVGAGI. This CDR3 has 15 amino acids. Trimming shortened V by 7 bases and J by 4 bases, and 19 bases separated the two germline ends. DNA of the CDR3: TGTGCCAGCACTCCGACTCGGTTTTTGGTCACTGAAGCTTTCTTT. Protein: CASTPTRFLVTEAFF.

This clone appeared a single time. The chain is built from TRBV12-5 and TRBJ1-3; tentative D call: TRBD1 (5 bases). The CDR3 spans 13 residues. V dropped 5 bases and J dropped 4 bases, with 9 bases sitting between them. Germline V gene sequence: CDR1 LGHNT, CDR2 FRNRAP. CDR3: CASGQGAGNTIYF. The CDR3 coding sequence is TGTGCTAGTGGTCAGGGCGCAGGAAACACCATATATTTT. Combining the CDR3 with reference TRBV12-5 and TRBJ1-3 gives the whole variable domain DARVTQTPRHKVTEMGQEVTMRCQPILGHNTVFWYRQTMMQGLELLAYFRNRAPLDDSGMPKDRFSAEMPDATLATLKIQPSEPRDSAVYFCASGQGAGNTIYFGEGSWLTVV.

The genes are TRBV7-9 and TRBJ2-1; D call uncertain. Trimming left V 5 bases short and J 9 bases short, with 20 bases between. The CDR3 contains 15 residues. Germline lookup yields CDR1 SEHNR and CDR2 FQNEAQ (reference sequence). CDR3 residues: CASSPKMSLGSEQFF. The CDR3 DNA is TGTGCCAGCAGCCCTAAAATGAGTCTAGGAAGTGAGCAGTTCTTC.

The V gene is TRBV10-2, the J gene TRBJ2-3, with a tentative D call TRBD2 (6 bases). Germline V gene lookup returns CDR1 WSHSY and CDR2 SAAADI. The CDR3 length is 15 residues. V shed 7 bases and J shed 4 bases, with 18 bases lying between them. The CDR3 reads CASILSGHAADTQYF. For the CDR3, the DNA is TGCGCCAGCATTCTTAGCGGTCATGCAGCAGATACGCAGTATTTT.

This clone is a singleton in its sample. This chain links TRBV7-2 with TRBJ1-2, with D perhaps TRBD1 (6 bases). The germline V and J ends were trimmed by 4 bases and 8 bases, with 17 bases remaining between them. The CDR3 is 14 residues long. Germline-derived CDR1 and CDR2 are SGHTA and FQGNSA. CDR3 loop: CASSSVTGGDGYTF. The CDR3 nucleotides read TGTGCCAGCAGCTCCGTGACGGGGGGCGACGGCTACACCTTC.

The chain joins TRBV4-2 to TRBJ1-4, with D maybe TRBD1 (5 bases). CDR1 is LGHNA and CDR2 is YNFKEQ in the germline V gene. The V and J ends lost 1 base and 7 bases respectively, with 13 bases between them. The CDR3 has 15 residues. As DNA, the CDR3 is TGTGCCAGCAGCCAAGCTAGGGGAGGGGTTGAAAAACTGTTTTTT. Its translation: CASSQARGGVEKLFF.

The chain uses TRBV19 and TRBJ2-3; 8 bases match TRBD2. The V and J ends lost 4 bases and 2 bases, in that order; junction bases with no gene match: 5. The germline V gene has CDR1 LNHDA and CDR2 SQIVND (reference sequence). The CDR3 spans 15 residues. CDR3 sequence reads: CASSTKRGTTDTQYF. The CDR3 DNA reads as TGTGCCAGTAGTACCAAGCGGGGGACCACAGATACGCAGTATTTT.